A selection of T cell receptor beta chains follows, all from one sample in a study of patients and donors after allogeneic stem cell transplantation. Each CDR3 protein gets one entry after TCRdb re-called the RT-PCR reads with MiXCR. The sample consists of 800,000 to 1,000,000 distinct CDR3 sequences, 15% to 20% of them appearing once. The sequencing sample was made of blood, either unsorted or a sorted T cell fraction (not recorded which). The receptors were gathered from a human donor who was either an allogeneic HSCT recipient or a stem cell or donor lymphocyte infusion donor (not recorded which). It is not recorded whose cells these are; they may come from a transplant donor. Each CDR3 is given with its conserved first and last residue. A D gene is named only where the DNA matches it firmly. Not every row has a clone size; where given, it reads once, few, many or a size class.

J gene,V gene,clone size,D gene,CDR3 DNA,CDR3 protein
TRBJ1-3,TRBV7-2,few,.,TGTGCCAGCAGCCTGGGGGCCCACTCTGGAAACACCATATATTTT,CASSLGAHSGNTIYF
TRBJ2-7,TRBV6-1,.,TRBD2,TGTGCCAGCAGGGGACTAGCGGGAGTGGGTGAGCAGTACTTC,CASRGLAGVGEQYF
TRBJ1-1,TRBV12-3/TRBV12-4,many,.,TGTGCCAGCAGTTTAGGCAGAGAGAACACTGAAGCTTTCTTT,CASSLGRENTEAFF
TRBJ2-5,TRBV5-1,.,TRBD1,TGCGCCAGCGGGACGAGGACAGGAGGAGAGACCCAGTACTTC,CASGTRTGGETQYF
TRBJ1-2,TRBV20-1,few,.,TGCAGTGCTCTCCGGGACACTAAGGGCTATGGCTACACCTTC,CSALRDTKGYGYTF
TRBJ2-3,TRBV27,few,.,TGTGCCAGCAGTTTGCGTGGTAGGAGCCGTGCAGATACGCAGTATTTT,CASSLRGRSRADTQYF
TRBJ1-2,TRBV25-1,.,.,TGTGCCAGCAGTGGCCTGGGGCAGGGAGGCGGCTACACCTTC,CASSGLGQGGGYTF
TRBJ2-1,TRBV5-1,many,TRBD2,TGCGCCAGCAGCGCTCGACTAGCGGGAGGAAACTACAATGAGCAGTTCTTC,CASSARLAGGNYNEQFF
TRBJ2-5,TRBV9,few,.,TGTGCCAGCAGCGTAGCTACAGCGGGCCCCACCCAAGAGACCCAGTACTTC,CASSVATAGPTQETQYF
TRBJ2-3,TRBV20-1,.,.,TGCAGTGCTCTCCATAGCGACCCGGGTACGCAGTATTTT,CSALHSDPGTQYF
TRBJ2-3,TRBV20-1,.,TRBD2,TGCAGTGCTAGGACTAGCGGGTATAGCACAGATACGCAGTATTTT,CSARTSGYSTDTQYF
TRBJ1-1,TRBV10-3,.,.,TGTGCCATCAATCCGACAGGAACTTCTGAAGCTTTCTTT,CAINPTGTSEAFF
TRBJ2-2,TRBV9,many,.,TGTGCCAGCAGCGTAGAGGGAAACACCGGGGAGCTGTTTTTT,CASSVEGNTGELFF
TRBJ2-5,TRBV27,.,.,TGTGCCAGCGGCCGAACGGGAGAGACCCAGTACTTC,CASGRTGETQYF
TRBJ1-4,TRBV5-6,.,TRBD1,TGTGCCAGCAGCAAACAGGGGAAGACTAATGAAAAACTGTTTTTT,CASSKQGKTNEKLFF
TRBJ2-3,TRBV29-1,many,TRBD1,TGCAGCGTCCCCTCAGGACAGGGGCAAATGGATACGCAGTATTTT,CSVPSGQGQMDTQYF
TRBJ2-6,TRBV5-6,.,TRBD1,TGTGCCAGCAGCTCCCCAGGGGGTCTAAGCTCTGGGGCCAACGTCCTGACTTTC,CASSSPGGLSSGANVLTF
TRBJ2-3,TRBV7-3,.,.,TGTGCCAGCAGCTTAAGTCCTAGCGGCACAGATACGCAGTATTTT,CASSLSPSGTDTQYF
TRBJ1-2,TRBV25-1,few,TRBD1,TGTGCCAGCAGCCAAACTGCCGGGACAGATAATGGCTACACCTTC,CASSQTAGTDNGYTF
TRBJ1-5,TRBV12-3/TRBV12-4,many,.,TGTGCCAGCAGTGAGGGGGGGTCTCAGCCCCAGCATTTT,CASSEGGSQPQHF
TRBJ2-7,TRBV12-3/TRBV12-4,few,.,TGTGCCAGCAGAAAAGGAGGAGCGGGTACCTACGAGCAGTACTTC,CASRKGGAGTYEQYF
TRBJ1-5,TRBV6-5,.,.,TGTGCCAGCAGTTACGGGGGTCCGGGCAATCAGCCCCAGCATTTT,CASSYGGPGNQPQHF
TRBJ1-1,TRBV5-5,few,TRBD1,TGTGCCAGCAGCTTGGCCTGGGCAGGGGGGTACACTGAAGCTTTCTTT,CASSLAWAGGYTEAFF
TRBJ2-2,TRBV7-8,.,.,TGTGCCAGCAGCTTAACCTGCTCTGAAAACACCGGGGAGCTGTTTTTT,CASSLTCSENTGELFF